This T cell receptor beta chain emerged from a study of vaccination and CD4 T cells after COVID-19. The CDR3 is 13 amino acids. CDR1 is DFQATT, CDR2 SNEGSKA, per germline (reference sequence). V was cut by 8 bases and J by 0 bases, with 13 bases left in between. TCRdb re-called the PCR reads through MiXCR, storing one row per CDR3 protein. In the table there are roughly 30,000 distinct CDR3 sequences, around 50% of which are singletons. The time point is: late sampling 161 to 241 days after vaccination in three convalescent patients. The sequenced sample was CD4+ T cells from blood, obtained about 7 months after SARS-CoV-2 vaccination. The chain joins TRBV20-1 to TRBJ1-1; D possibly corresponds to TRBD1 (5 bases). This sequence originates from a human donor who had recovered from COVID-19. The CDR3: CSTLGEMNTEAFF. In DNA, the CDR3 is TGCAGTACCCTGGGGGAAATGAACACTGAAGCTTTCTTT.